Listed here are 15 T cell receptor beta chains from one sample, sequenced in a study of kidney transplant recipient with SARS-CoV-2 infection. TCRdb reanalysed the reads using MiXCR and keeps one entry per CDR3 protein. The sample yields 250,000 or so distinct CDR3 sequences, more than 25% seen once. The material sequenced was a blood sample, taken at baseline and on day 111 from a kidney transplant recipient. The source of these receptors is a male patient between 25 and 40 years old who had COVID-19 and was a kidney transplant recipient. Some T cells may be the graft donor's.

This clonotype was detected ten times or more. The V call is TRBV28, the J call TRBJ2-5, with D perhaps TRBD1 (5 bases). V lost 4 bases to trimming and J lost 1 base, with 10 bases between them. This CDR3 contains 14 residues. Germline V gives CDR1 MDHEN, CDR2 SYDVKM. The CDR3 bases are TGTGCCAGCAGTTCCCGACAGATCCAAGAGACCCAGTACTTC. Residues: CASSSRQIQETQYF.

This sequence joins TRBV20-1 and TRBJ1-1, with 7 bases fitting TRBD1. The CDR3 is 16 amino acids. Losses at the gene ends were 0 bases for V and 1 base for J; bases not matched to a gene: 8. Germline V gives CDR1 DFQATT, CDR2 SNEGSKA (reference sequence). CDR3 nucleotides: TGCAGTGCTAGAGATCAGGGGGTGACAGGGAACACTGAAGCTTTCTTT. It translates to CSARDQGVTGNTEAFF.

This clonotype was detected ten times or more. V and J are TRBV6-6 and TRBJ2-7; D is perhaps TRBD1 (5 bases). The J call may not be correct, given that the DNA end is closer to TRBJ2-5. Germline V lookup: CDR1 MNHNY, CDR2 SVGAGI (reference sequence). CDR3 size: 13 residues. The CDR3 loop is CASSYSRVETQYF. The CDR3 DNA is TGTGCCAGCAGTTACTCCAGGGTGGAGACCCAGTACTTC.

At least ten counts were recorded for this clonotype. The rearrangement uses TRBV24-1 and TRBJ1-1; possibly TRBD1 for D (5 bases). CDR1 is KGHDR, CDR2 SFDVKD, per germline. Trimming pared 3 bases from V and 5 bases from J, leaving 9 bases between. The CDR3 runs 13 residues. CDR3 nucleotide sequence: TGTGCCACCAGTGATGGGGAGGGGACTGAAGCTTTCTTT. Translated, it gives CATSDGEGTEAFF.

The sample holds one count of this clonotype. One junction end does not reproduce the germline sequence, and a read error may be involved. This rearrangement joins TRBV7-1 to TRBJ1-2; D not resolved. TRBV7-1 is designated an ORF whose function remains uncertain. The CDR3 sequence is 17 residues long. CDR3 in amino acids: CASSLFIHEGKTYGCTF. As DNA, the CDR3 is TGTGCCAGCAGCCTCTTCATTCACGAGGGAAAGACCTATGGCTGCACCTTC.

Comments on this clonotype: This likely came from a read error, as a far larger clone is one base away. In nucleotides, the CDR3 is TGTGCCAGCAGCTTAGGGGGAAGAAACACCATATATTTT. Protein sequence: CASSLGGRNTIYF. The chain combines TRBV7-9 with TRBJ1-3; the D is unclear. V was cut by 1 base and J by 5 bases, with 6 bases left in between. This CDR3 spans 13 amino acids. Per the germline V gene, CDR1 is SEHNR and CDR2 is FQNEAQ (reference sequence).

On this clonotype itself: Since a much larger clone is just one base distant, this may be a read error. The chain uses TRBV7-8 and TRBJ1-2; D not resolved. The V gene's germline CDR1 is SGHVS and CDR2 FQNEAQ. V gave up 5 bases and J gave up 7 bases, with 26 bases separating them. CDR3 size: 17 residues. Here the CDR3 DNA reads TGTGCCAGCAGCGAAGTCTCGTTTACCCGAAAGACCTGTGGCTACACCTTC. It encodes CASSEVSFTRKTCGYTF. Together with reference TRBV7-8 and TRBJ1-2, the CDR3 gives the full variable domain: GAGVSQSPRYKVAKRGQDVALRCDPISGHVSLFWYQQALGQGPEFLTYFQNEAQLDKSGLPSDRFFAERPEGSVSTLKIQRTQQEDSAVYLCASSEVSFTRKTCGYTFGSGTRLTVV.

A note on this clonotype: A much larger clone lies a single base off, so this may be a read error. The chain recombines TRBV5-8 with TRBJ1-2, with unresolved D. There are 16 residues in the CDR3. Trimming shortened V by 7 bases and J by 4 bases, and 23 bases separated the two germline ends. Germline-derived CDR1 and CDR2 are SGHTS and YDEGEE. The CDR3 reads CASLQYHLRKTYGYTF. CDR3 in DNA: TGTGCCAGCTTGCAGTATCATCTACGAAAGACCTATGGCTACACCTTC.

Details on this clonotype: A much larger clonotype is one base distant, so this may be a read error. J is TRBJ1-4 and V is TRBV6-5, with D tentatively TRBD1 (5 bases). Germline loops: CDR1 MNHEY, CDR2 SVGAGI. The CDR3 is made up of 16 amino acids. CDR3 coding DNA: TGTGCCAGCAGTGAATGGGGCGGAGGCACTAATGAAAGACTGTTTTTT. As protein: CASSEWGGGTNERLFF.

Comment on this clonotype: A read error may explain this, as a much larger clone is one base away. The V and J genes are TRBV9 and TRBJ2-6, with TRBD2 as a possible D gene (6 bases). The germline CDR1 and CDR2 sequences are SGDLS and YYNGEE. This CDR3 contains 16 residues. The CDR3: CASSGSRDSGASVLTF. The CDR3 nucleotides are TGTGCCAGCAGCGGGTCCAGGGACTCTGGGGCCAGCGTCCTGACTTTC.

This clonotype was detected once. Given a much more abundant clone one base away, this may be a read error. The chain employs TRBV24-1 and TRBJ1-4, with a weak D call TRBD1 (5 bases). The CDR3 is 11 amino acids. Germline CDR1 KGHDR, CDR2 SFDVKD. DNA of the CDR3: TGTGCAGGGGCCCCAAATGAAAAACTGTTTTTT. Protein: CAGAPNEKLFF.

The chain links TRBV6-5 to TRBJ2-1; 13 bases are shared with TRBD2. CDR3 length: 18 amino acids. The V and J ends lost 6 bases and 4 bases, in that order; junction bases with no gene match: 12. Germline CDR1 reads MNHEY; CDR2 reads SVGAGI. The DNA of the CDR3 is TGTGCCAGCAGCAGGACTAGCGGGAGAGTAGGGATATACAATGAGCAGTTCTTC. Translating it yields CASSRTSGRVGIYNEQFF.

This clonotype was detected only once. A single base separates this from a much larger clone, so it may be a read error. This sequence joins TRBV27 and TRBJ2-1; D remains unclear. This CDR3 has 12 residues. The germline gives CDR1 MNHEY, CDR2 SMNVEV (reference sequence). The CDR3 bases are TGTGTCAGCAGTCCCACAGCCAATGAGCAGTTCTTC. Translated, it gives CVSSPTANEQFF.

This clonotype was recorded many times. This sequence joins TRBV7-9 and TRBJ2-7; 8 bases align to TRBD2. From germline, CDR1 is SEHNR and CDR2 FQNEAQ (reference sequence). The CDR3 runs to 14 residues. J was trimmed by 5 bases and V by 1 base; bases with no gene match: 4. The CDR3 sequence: CASSLGGRRDEQYF. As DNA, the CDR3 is TGTGCCAGCAGCTTAGGCGGGAGGAGGGACGAGCAGTACTTC.

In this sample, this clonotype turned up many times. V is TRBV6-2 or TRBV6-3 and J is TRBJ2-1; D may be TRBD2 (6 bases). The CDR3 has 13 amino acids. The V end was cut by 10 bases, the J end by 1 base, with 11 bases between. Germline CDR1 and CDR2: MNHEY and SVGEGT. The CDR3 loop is CATWGDSYNEQFF. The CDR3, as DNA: TGTGCCACCTGGGGGGATTCCTACAATGAGCAGTTCTTC.